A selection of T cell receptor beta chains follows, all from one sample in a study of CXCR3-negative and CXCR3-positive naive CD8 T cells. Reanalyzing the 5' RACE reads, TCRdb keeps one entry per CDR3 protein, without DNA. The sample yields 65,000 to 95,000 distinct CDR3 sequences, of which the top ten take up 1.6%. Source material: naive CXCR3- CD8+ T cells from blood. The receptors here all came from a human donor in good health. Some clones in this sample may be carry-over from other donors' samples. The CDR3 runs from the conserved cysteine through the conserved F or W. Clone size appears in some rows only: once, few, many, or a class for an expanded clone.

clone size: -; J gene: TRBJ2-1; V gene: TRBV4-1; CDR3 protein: CASSHDPRGPPDNEQFF
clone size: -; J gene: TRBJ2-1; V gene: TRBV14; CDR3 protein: CASSRDRLAGPYNEQFF
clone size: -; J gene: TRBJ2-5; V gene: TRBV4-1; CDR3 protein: CASSQDHLAGGATYQETQYF
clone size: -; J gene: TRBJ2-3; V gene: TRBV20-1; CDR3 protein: CSARLESTDTQYF
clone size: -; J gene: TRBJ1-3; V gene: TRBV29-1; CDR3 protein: CSVVDRGDSGNTIYF
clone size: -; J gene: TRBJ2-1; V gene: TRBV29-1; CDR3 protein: CSVDTSGRYNEQFF
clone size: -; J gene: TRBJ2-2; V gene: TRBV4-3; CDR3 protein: CASSNYPQGATGELFF
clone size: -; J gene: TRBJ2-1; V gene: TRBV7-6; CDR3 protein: CASSFSYGGGNEQFF
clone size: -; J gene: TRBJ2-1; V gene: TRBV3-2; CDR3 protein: CASAPEGNNEQFF
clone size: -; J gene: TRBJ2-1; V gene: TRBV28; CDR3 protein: CASSLLSASGRIGEQFF
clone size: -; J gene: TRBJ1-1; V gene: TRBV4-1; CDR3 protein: CASSQDAGGNTEAFF
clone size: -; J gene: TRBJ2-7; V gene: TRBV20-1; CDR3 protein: CSARDLGEGLYEQYF
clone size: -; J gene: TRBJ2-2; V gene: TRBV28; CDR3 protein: CASSLLRDRLGGTGELFF
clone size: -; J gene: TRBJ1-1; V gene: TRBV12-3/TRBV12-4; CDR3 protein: CASSLAGELREAFF
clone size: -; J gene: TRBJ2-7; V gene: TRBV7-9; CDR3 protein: CASSSRGFPSEQYF
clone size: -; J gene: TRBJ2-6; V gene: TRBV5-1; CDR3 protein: CASSLDRGYSGANVLTF
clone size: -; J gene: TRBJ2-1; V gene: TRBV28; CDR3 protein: CASNMGDSYNEQFF
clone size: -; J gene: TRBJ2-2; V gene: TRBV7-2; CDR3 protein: CASSPYSGSTSGELFF
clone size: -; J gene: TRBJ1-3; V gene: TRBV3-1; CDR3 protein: CASSQDGTGGNTIYF
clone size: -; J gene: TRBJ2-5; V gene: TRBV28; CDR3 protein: CASSPTWPLYQETQYF
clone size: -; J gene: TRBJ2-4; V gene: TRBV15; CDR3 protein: CATSRGVGPAPQYF
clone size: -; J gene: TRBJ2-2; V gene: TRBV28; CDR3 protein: CASSLLGTANTGELFF
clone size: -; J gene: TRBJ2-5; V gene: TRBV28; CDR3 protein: CASSLPTSGQGAKETQYF
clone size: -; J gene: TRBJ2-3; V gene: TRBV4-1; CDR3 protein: CASSQGSAPTDTQYF
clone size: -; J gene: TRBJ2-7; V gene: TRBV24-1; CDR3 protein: CATRGGSGRCEQYF
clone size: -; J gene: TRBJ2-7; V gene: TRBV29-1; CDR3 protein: CSVVGTASYEQYF
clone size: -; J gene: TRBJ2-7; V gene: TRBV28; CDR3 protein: CASSLAGWYEQYF
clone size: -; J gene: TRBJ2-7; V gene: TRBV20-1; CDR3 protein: CSASARGGPIYEQYF
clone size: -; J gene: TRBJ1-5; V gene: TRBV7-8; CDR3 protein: CASSLVQADPPQHF
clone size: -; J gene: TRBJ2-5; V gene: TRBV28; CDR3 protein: CASSSDRGRLSKETQYF
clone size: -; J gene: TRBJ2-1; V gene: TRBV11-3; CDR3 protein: CASRPSGASYNEQFF
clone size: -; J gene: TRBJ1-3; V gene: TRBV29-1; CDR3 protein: CSVETGEGNTIYF
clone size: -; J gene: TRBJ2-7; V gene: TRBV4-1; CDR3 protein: CASSQGDRYYEQYF
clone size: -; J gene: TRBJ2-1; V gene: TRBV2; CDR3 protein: CASSEAPVFGSYNEQFF
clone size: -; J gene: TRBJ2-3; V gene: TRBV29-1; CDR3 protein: CSVEDGGAQYF
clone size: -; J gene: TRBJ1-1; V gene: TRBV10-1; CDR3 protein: CASSLGPGNTEAFF
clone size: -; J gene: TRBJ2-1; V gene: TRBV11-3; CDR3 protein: CASSLENYNEQFF
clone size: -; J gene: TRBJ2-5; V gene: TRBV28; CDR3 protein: CASSFISGDRETQYF
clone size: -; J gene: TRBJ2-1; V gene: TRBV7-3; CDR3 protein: CASSSQGNEQFF
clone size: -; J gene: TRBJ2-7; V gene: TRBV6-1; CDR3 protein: CASTEIDDYEQHF
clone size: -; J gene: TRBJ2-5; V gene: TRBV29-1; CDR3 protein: CSGAGQGGETQYF
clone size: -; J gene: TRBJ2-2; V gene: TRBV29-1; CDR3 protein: CSAQRAGSDHGELFF
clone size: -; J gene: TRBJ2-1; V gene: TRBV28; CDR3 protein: CASSLYLAGAYNEQFF
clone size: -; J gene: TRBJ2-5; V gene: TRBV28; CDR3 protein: CASSSPTVSDRQETQYF
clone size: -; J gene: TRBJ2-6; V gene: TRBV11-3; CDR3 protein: CASFRGSPGPGANVLTF
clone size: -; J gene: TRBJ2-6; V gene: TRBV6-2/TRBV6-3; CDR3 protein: CASSYSYGLGVAGANVLTF
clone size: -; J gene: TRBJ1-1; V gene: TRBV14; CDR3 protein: CASSQEQGSEAFF
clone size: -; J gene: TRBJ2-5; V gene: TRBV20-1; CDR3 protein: CSATPPGYGPTQETQYF
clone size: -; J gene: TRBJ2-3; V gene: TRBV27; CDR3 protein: CASSRPQEFTDTQYF
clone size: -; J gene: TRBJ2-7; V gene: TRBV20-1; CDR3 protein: CSARDLHGNSYEQYF
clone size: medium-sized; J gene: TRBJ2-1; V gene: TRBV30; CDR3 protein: CAWSVIAYNEQFF
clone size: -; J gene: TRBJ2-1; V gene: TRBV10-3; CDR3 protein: CAISGGSGADGPGSYNEQFF
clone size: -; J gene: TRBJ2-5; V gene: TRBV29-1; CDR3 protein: CSVDPQGFETQYF